These T cell receptor beta chains were read from a single sample in a study of blood T cell repertoires in COVID-19. TCRdb's copy holds only in-frame clones and misses some; the assay was immunoSEQ multiplex PCR. The sample contains a few hundred thousand clones, 91% of which appear only once. Input material: PBMCs or T cells enriched from blood (not recorded which). Source of these receptors: a human donor in a cohort exposed to, infected with or recovered from COVID-19 (not recorded which). The donor label of this sample is uncertain. Both conserved end residues are part of each CDR3. Fields, in order: J gene, clone size, V gene, D gene, CDR3 protein, CDR3 DNA. The D gene is left open where the match is weak. Not all rows give a size; the values are once, few, many and, for expanded clones, a class.

TRBJ2-5 - TRBV11-2 TRBD2 CASSSPLAGEETQYF TGTGCCAGCAGCTCCCCCTTAGCGGGGGAAGAGACCCAGTACTTC
TRBJ2-4 - TRBV19 TRBD1 CASSEQGLAKNIQYF TGTGCCAGTAGCGAACAGGGGTTAGCCAAAAACATTCAGTACTTC
TRBJ1-4 - TRBV5-5 TRBD1 CASSSLGGTGEKLFF TGTGCCAGCAGCTCCCTTGGGGGGACAGGGGAAAAACTGTTTTTT
TRBJ2-7 few TRBV6-2/TRBV6-3 TRBD1 CASSYYGQGEDEQYF TGTGCCAGCAGTTACTACGGACAGGGGGAGGACGAGCAGTACTTC
TRBJ1-5 - TRBV5-4 TRBD1 CASSLQGDQPQHF TGTGCCAGCAGCTTACAGGGGGATCAGCCCCAGCATTTT
TRBJ1-5 - TRBV5-1 TRBD1 CASSEGQGNQPQHF TGCGCCAGCAGCGAGGGACAGGGTAATCAGCCCCAGCATTTT
TRBJ1-2 - TRBV7-2 - CASSLQGLGGGYTF TGTGCCAGCAGCTTGCAGGGCCTTGGTGGTGGCTACACCTTC
TRBJ2-2 - TRBV6-4 - CASSSASDTGELFF TGTGCCAGCAGTTCCGCCAGCGACACCGGGGAGCTGTTTTTT
TRBJ2-1 - TRBV11-2 TRBD2 CASSPPPSGGSVEQFF TGTGCCAGCAGCCCTCCCCCTAGCGGGGGGTCGGTTGAGCAGTTCTTC
TRBJ1-2 - TRBV24-1 - CATSDSRAGEGYTF TGTGCCACCAGTGATTCCCGAGCGGGGGAAGGCTACACCTTC